This is a list of T cell receptor beta chains from one sample in a study of CD8 T cells in Susac syndrome. TCRdb reprocessed the immunoSEQ multiplex PCR reads via MiXCR and lists one record per CDR3 protein. The data contain roughly 89,000 distinct CDR3 sequences, 95% to 96% of them singletons. What was sequenced was CD8+ T cells from PBMCs. The receptors were gathered from a human donor with Susac syndrome. Each CDR3 is given without its conserved first and last residue. The order of the fields is V gene, J gene, CDR3 protein.

v_call: TRBV30; j_call: TRBJ2-7; cdr3_aa: AWSVGRGFEQY
v_call: TRBV11-2; j_call: TRBJ2-1; cdr3_aa: ASSLVTSGSVEQF
v_call: TRBV9; j_call: TRBJ1-5; cdr3_aa: ASSGTDSNQPQH
v_call: TRBV29-1; j_call: TRBJ2-1; cdr3_aa: SVEGGGSYNEQF
v_call: TRBV7-9; j_call: TRBJ2-7; cdr3_aa: ASSSTAAYEQY
v_call: TRBV20-1; j_call: TRBJ2-7; cdr3_aa: SASQGSYEQY
v_call: TRBV6-6; j_call: TRBJ1-2; cdr3_aa: ASSTGTGRDGYT
v_call: TRBV4-2; j_call: TRBJ1-4; cdr3_aa: ASSQAWGTVGKLF
v_call: TRBV24-1; j_call: TRBJ2-7; cdr3_aa: ATSETTSGPGNKQY
v_call: TRBV5-1; j_call: TRBJ2-2; cdr3_aa: ASSLVKGNTGELF
v_call: TRBV7-8; j_call: TRBJ2-4; cdr3_aa: ASRPWAGAKNIQY
v_call: TRBV7-9; j_call: TRBJ1-1; cdr3_aa: ASRLPGQLREGDTEAF
v_call: TRBV5-1; j_call: TRBJ1-2; cdr3_aa: ASSPERGIRNGYT
v_call: TRBV6-2/TRBV6-3; j_call: TRBJ2-5; cdr3_aa: ASSFSDLRGAQY
v_call: TRBV7-3; j_call: TRBJ2-3; cdr3_aa: ASSAPSTDTQY
v_call: TRBV19; j_call: TRBJ1-5; cdr3_aa: ASSRLSGQPQH